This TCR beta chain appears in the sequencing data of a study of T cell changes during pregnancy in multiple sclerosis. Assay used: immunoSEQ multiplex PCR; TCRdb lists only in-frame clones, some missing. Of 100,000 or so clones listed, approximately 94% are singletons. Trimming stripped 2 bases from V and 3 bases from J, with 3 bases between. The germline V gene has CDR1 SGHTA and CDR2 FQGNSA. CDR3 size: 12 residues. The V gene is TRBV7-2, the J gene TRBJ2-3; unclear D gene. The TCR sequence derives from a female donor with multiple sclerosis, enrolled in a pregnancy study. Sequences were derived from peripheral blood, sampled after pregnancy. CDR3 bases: TGTGCCAGCAGCTTACCGACAGATACGCAGTATTTT. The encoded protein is CASSLPTDTQYF.